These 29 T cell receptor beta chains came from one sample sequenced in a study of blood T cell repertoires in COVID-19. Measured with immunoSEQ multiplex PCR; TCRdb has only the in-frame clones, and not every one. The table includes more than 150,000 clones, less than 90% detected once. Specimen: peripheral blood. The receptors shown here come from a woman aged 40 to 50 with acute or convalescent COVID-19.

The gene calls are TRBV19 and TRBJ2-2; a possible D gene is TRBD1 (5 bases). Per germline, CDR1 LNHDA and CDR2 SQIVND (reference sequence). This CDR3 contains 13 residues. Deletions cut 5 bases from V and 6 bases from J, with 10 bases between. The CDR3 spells CASSAQGSGELFF. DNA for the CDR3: TGTGCCAGTAGTGCCCAGGGTTCCGGGGAGCTGTTTTTT. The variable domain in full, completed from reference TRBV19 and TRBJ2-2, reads DGGITQSPKYLFRKEGQNVTLSCEQNLNHDAMYWYRQDPGQGLRLIYYSQIVNDFQKGDIAEGYSVSREKKESFPLTVTSAQKNPTAFYLCASSAQGSGELFFGEGSRLTVL.

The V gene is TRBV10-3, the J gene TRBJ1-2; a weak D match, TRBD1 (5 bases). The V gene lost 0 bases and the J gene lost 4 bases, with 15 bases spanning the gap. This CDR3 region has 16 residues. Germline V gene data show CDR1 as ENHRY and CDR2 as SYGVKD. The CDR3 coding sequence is TGTGCCATCAGTGAGTCACTGGGACTGGGGGGCTATGGCTACACCTTC. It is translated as CAISESLGLGGYGYTF.

The CDR3 bases are TGCAGTGCTCCGGTAGATTACGAGCAGTACTTC. Residues: CSAPVDYEQYF. This sequence joins TRBV20-1 and TRBJ2-7; no reliable D call. Between the trimmed V and J ends, which lost 5 bases and 4 bases, there was a span of 9 bases. The CDR3 sequence is 11 residues long. Per germline, CDR1 DFQATT and CDR2 SNEGSKA (reference sequence).

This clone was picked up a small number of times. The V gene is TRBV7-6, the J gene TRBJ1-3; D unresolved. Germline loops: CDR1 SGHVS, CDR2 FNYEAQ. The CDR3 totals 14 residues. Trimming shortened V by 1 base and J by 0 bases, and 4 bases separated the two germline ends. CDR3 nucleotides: TGTGCCAGCAGCTTAGGGCTCTCTGGAAACACCATATATTTT. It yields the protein CASSLGLSGNTIYF.

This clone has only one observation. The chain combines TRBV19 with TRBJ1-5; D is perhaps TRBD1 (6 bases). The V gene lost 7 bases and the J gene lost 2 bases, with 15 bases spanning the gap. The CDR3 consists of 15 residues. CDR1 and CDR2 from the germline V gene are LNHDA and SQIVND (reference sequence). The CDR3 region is CASTLEQGRNQPQHF. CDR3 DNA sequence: TGTGCCAGTACCCTGGAACAGGGACGCAATCAGCCCCAGCATTTT.

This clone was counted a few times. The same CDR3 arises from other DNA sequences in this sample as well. CDR3 sequence (DNA): TGTGCCTGGAGTCGGGGAACTGAAGCTTTCTTT. This gives the protein CAWSRGTEAFF. This chain connects TRBV30 to TRBJ1-1; D ambiguous. Germline V gives CDR1 GTSNPN, CDR2 SVGIG (reference sequence). The CDR3 loop spans 11 amino acids. V dropped 2 bases and J dropped 5 bases, with 6 bases sitting between them. Variable domain in full (rest from reference TRBV30 and TRBJ1-1): SQTIHQWPATLVQPVGSPLSLECTVEGTSNPNLYWYRQAAGRGLQLLFYSVGIGQISSEVPQNLSASRPQDRQFILSSKKLLLSDSGFYLCAWSRGTEAFFGQGTRLTVV.

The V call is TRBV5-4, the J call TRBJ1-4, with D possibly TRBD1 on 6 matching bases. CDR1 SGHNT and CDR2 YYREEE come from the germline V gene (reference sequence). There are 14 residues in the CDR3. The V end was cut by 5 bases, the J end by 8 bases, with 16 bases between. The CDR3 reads CASRGPDRREKLFF. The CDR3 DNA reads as TGTGCCAGCAGGGGCCCGGACAGAAGAGAAAAACTGTTTTTT.

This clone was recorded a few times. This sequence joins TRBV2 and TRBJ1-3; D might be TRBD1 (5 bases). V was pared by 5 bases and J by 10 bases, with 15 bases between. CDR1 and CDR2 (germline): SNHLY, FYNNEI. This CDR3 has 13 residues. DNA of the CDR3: TGTGCCAGCAGTATTGAGGACAAGGCAACCATATATTTT. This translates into CASSIEDKATIYF.

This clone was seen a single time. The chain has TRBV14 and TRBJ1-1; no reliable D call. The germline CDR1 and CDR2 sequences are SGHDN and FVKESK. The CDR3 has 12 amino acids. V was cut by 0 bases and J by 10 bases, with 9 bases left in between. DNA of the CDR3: TGTGCCAGCAGCCAAGATACCCGCGGAGCTTTCTTT. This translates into CASSQDTRGAFF.

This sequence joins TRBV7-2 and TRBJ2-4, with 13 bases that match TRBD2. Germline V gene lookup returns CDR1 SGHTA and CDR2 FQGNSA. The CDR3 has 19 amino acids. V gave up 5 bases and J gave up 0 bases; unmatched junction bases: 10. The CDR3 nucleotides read TGTGCCAGCAGCCCGCGGACTAGCGGGAGTCTCCTAGCCAAAAACATTCAGTACTTC. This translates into CASSPRTSGSLLAKNIQYF.

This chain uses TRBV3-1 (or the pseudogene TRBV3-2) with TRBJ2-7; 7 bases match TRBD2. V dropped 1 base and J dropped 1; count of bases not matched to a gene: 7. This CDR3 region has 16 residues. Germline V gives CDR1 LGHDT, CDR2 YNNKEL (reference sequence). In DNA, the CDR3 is TGTGCCAGCAGCCAAGGCTCCCCCGGGAGGTCCTACGAGCAGTACTTC. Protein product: CASSQGSPGRSYEQYF.

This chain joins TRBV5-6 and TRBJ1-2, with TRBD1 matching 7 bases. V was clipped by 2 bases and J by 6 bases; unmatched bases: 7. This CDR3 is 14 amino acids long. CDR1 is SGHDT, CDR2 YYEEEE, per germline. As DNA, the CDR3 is TGTGCCAGCAGCTTTACCCGGCAGGGGGATGGCTACACCTTC. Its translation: CASSFTRQGDGYTF.

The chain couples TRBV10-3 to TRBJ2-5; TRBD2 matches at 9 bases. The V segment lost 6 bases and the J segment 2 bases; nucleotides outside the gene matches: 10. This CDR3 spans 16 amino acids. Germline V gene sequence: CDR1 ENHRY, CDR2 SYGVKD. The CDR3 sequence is CAISDWSGGPQETQYF. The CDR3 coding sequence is TGTGCCATCAGCGACTGGAGCGGGGGGCCACAAGAGACCCAGTACTTC.

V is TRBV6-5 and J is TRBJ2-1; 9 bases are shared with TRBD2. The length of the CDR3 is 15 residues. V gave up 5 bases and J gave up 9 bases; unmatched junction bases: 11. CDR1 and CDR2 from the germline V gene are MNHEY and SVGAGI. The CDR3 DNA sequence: TGTGCCAGCAGTCGACTAGATAGCGGGAGCGTTGAGCAGTTCTTC. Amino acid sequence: CASSRLDSGSVEQFF.

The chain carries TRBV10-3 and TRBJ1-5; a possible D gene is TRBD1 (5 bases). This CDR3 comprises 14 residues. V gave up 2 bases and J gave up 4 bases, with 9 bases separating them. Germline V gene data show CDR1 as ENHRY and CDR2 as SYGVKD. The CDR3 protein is CAISERGGNQPQHF. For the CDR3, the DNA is TGTGCCATCAGTGAGCGGGGGGGGAATCAGCCCCAGCATTTT.

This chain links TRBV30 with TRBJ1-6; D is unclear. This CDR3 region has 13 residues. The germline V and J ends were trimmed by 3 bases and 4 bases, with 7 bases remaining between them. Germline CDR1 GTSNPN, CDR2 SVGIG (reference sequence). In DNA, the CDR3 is TGTGCCTGGAGCGGCAGGTATAATTCACCCCTCCACTTT. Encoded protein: CAWSGRYNSPLHF.

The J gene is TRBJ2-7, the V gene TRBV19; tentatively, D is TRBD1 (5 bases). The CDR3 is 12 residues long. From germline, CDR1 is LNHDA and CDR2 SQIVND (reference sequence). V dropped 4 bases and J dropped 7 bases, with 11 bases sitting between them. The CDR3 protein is CASSTRREEQYF. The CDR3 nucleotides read TGTGCCAGTAGTACTCGCAGGGAAGAGCAGTACTTC. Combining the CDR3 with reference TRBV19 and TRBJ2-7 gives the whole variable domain DGGITQSPKYLFRKEGQNVTLSCEQNLNHDAMYWYRQDPGQGLRLIYYSQIVNDFQKGDIAEGYSVSREKKESFPLTVTSAQKNPTAFYLCASSTRREEQYFGPGTRLTVT.

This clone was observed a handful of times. The CDR3 here is CASSSTRGPFRDEQFF. CDR3 bases: TGTGCCAGCAGCTCTACGAGGGGGCCGTTCCGGGATGAGCAGTTCTTC. The V gene is TRBV3-1 (or the pseudogene TRBV3-2), the J gene TRBJ2-1; TRBD1 matches at 7 bases. The CDR3 length is 16 residues. V trimming: 5 bases; J trimming: 8 bases; junction bases outside the gene matches: 15. CDR1 and CDR2 (germline): LGHDT, YNNKEL (reference sequence).

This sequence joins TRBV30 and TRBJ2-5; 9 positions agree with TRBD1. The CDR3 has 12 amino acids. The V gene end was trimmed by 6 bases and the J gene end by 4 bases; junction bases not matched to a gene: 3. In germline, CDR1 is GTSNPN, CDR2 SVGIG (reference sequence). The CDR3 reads CACRTGAETQYF. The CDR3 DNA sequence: TGTGCCTGCAGGACAGGGGCAGAGACCCAGTACTTC.

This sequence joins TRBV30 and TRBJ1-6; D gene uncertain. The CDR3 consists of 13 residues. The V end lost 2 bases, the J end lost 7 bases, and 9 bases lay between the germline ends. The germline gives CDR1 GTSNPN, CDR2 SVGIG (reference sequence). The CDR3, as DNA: TGTGCCTGGAGTTCAGGCAACAATTCACCCCTCCACTTT. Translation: CAWSSGNNSPLHF.

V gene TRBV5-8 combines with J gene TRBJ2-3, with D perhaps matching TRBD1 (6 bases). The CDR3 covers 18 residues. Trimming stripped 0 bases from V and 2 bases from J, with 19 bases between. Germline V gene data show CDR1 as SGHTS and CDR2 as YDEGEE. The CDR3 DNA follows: TGTGCCAGCAGCTTGGAGATGGACAGTCTGGTTTCCACAGATACGCAGTATTTT. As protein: CASSLEMDSLVSTDTQYF.

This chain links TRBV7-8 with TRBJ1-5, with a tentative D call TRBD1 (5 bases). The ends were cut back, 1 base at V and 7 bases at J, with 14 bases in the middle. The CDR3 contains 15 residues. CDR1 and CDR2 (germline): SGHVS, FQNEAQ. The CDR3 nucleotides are TGTGCCAGCAGCTTAGGGGGCTGGGTTGGCCAGCCCCAGCATTTT. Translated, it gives CASSLGGWVGQPQHF.

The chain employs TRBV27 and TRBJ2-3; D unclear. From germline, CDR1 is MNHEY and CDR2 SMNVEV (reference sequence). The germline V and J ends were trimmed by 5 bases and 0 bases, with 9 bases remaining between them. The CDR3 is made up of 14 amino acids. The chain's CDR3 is CASSKRLSTDTQYF. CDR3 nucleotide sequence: TGTGCCAGCAGTAAACGACTGAGCACAGATACGCAGTATTTT.

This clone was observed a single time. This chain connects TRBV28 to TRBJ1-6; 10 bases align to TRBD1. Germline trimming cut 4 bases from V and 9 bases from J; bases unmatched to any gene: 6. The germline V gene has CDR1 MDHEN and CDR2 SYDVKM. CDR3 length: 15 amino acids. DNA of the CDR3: TGTGCCAGCAGTTCACCCGGGACAGGGGTTTCACCCCTCCACTTT. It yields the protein CASSSPGTGVSPLHF.

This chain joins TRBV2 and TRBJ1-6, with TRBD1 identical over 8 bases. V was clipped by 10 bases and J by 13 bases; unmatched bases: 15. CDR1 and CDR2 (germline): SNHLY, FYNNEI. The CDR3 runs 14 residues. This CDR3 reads CATLLGGQGIPLHF. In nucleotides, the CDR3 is TGTGCCACCCTATTAGGAGGACAGGGAATTCCCCTCCACTTT.

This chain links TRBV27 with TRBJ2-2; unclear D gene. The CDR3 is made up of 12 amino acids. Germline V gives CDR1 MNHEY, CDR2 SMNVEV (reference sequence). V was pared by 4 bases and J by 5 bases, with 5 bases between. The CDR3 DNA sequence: TGTGCCAGCAGTTCCAATACCGGGGAGCTGTTTTTT. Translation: CASSSNTGELFF.

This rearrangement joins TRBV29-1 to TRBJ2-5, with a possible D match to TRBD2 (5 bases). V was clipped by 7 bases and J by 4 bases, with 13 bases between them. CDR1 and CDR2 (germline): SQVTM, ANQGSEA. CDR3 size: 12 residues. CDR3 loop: CSAVLAGETQYF. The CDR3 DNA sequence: TGCAGCGCCGTTCTGGCGGGAGAGACCCAGTACTTC.

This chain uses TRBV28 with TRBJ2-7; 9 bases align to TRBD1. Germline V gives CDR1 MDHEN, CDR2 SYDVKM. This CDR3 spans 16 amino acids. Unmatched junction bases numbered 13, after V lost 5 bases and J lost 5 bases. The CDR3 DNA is TGTGCCAGCAGTGGGCTGGGGACAGGGTATATCCACGAGCAGTACTTC. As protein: CASSGLGTGYIHEQYF.

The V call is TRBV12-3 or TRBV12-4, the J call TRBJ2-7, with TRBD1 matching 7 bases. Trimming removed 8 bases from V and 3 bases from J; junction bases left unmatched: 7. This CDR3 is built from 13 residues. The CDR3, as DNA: TGTGCCAGCTCATCAGGGGGTTACTACGAGCAGTACTTC. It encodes CASSSGGYYEQYF.